The 24 T cell receptor beta chains listed next were all sequenced from one sample in a study of shared clonotypes between healthy human individuals (dated by TCRdb to about 2020). For the CD8 naive samples, CD45RO-negative cells were positively selected for CCR7, yielding a CD45RA+CCR7+ population from which TemRA cells were excluded. Receptor amplification or capture employed the immunoSEQ multiplex PCR assay. TCRdb re-hosts the immuneACCESS table, in-frame sequences only. Its copies lack some clones; in the studies checked, an unresolved V gene accounts for under half of them, and the cause for the rest is not known. The sample includes about 1.9 million clones, with around 93% observed a single time. The ten largest account for less than 2% of the sample. Sequencing was carried out using naive CD8+ T cells from PBMCs. The sample's cell subset or site label, decoded: CD45RA+CCR7+. These receptors all come from a man between 18 and 35 years old in good health. Some clones in this sample may be carry-over from other donors' samples.

V gene TRBV7-9 combines with J gene TRBJ2-1, with D uncertain. The CDR3 length is 12 residues. The V gene's germline CDR1 is SEHNR and CDR2 FQNEAQ (reference sequence). Trimming stripped 8 bases from V and 9 bases from J, with 14 bases between. The CDR3 loop is CASGAPAPEQFF. CDR3 sequence (DNA): TGTGCCAGCGGAGCTCCAGCCCCTGAGCAGTTCTTC.

This clone was seen only a few times. V is TRBV9 and J is TRBJ1-1; D may be TRBD1 (5 bases). The germline gives CDR1 SGDLS, CDR2 YYNGEE. This CDR3 region has 16 residues. V dropped 0 bases and J dropped 4 bases, with 16 bases sitting between them. CDR3 sequence reads: CASSVGSGTRGTEAFF. DNA of the CDR3: TGTGCCAGCAGCGTAGGATCGGGGACCCGAGGCACTGAAGCTTTCTTT.

The chain uses TRBV28 and TRBJ2-1, with 9 positions matching TRBD2. Germline-derived CDR1 and CDR2 are MDHEN and SYDVKM. The length of the CDR3 is 13 residues. V dropped 7 bases and J dropped 4; count of bases not matched to a gene: 2. CDR3 sequence reads: CASMAGGYNEQFF. The CDR3 region has the DNA TGTGCCAGCATGGCGGGAGGGTACAATGAGCAGTTCTTC.

The chain has TRBV23-1 and TRBJ2-7, with unresolved D. TRBV23-1 is treated as an ORF (open reading frame) with a function not yet certain. V shed 1 base and J shed 1 base, with 14 bases lying between them. The CDR3 length is 16 residues. CDR3: CASSQLGRINSYEQYF. The CDR3, as DNA: TGCGCCAGCAGTCAATTGGGCAGAATAAATTCCTACGAGCAGTACTTC.

The CDR3 loop reads CASSLAGPEQYF. The CDR3 nucleotides are TGTGCCAGCAGCTTAGCAGGTCCCGAGCAGTACTTC. The chain is built from TRBV11-2 and TRBJ2-7; D ambiguous. The CDR3 totals 12 residues. CDR1 and CDR2 from the germline V gene are SGHAT and FQNNGV. V was pared by 1 base and J by 6 bases, with 7 bases between.

This clone occurred a few times. This chain joins TRBV9 and TRBJ1-1; no firm D call. CDR1 SGDLS and CDR2 YYNGEE come from the germline V gene. Trimming removed 0 bases at V and 6 bases at J, with 18 bases between. The CDR3 contains 16 residues. The CDR3 nucleotides are TGTGCCAGCAGCGTAGACTCAACCGGGCTCCCACCTGAAGCTTTCTTT. Translating it yields CASSVDSTGLPPEAFF.

This chain connects TRBV4-3 to TRBJ2-3; perhaps TRBD2 as D (5 bases). The germline V and J ends were trimmed by 4 bases and 0 bases, with 17 bases remaining between them. Germline-derived CDR1 and CDR2 are LGHNA and YSLEER. There are 17 residues in the CDR3. This CDR3 is CASSRKRTLSSTDTQYF. CDR3 nucleotides: TGCGCCAGCAGCCGGAAAAGGACTCTATCTAGCACAGATACGCAGTATTTT.

This rearrangement joins TRBV30 to TRBJ2-7; 9 bases map to TRBD2. With V trimmed by 0 bases and J by 6 bases, 6 bases remained unmatched. From germline, CDR1 is GTSNPN and CDR2 SVGIG (reference sequence). The CDR3 is made up of 14 amino acids. CDR3 amino acids: CAWSVAGGPGEQYF. The CDR3 nucleotides read TGTGCCTGGAGTGTGGCGGGAGGGCCCGGCGAGCAGTACTTC.

J is TRBJ2-1 and V is TRBV6-1; 7 positions match TRBD1. Losses at the gene ends were 2 bases for V and 7 bases for J; bases not matched to a gene: 11. This CDR3 is built from 16 residues. From germline, CDR1 is MNHNS and CDR2 SASEGT. CDR3 sequence (DNA): TGTGCCAGCAGTGAATCCCCACAGGGGATAAGGAATGAGCAGTTCTTC. As protein: CASSESPQGIRNEQFF.

The gene calls are TRBV29-1 and TRBJ2-1; D tentatively reads TRBD1 or TRBD2 (5 bases each). The CDR3 spans 13 residues. CDR1 is SQVTM and CDR2 is ANQGSEA in the germline V gene. Trimming removed 7 bases at V and 2 bases at J, with 12 bases between. The CDR3 bases are TGCAGCGCCGAGGGCAGGGCCTACAATGAGCAGTTCTTC. Translating gives CSAEGRAYNEQFF.

CDR3 sequence (DNA): TGTGCCAGCAGTCTGGCGATCTCCACCTACGAGCAGTACTTC. This gives the protein CASSLAISTYEQYF. The V call is TRBV6-5, the J call TRBJ2-7; D is undetermined. The CDR3 spans 14 residues. CDR1 is MNHEY and CDR2 is SVGAGI in the germline V gene. Trimming took 5 bases from V and 2 from J, leaving 13 bases between them.

This rearrangement joins TRBV6-1 to TRBJ2-7, with D unclear. Trimming stripped 4 bases from V and 2 bases from J, with 15 bases between. This CDR3 is 15 amino acids long. From germline, CDR1 is MNHNS and CDR2 SASEGT. The DNA of the CDR3 is TGTGCCAGCAGTGCCGGCTCACCCATTCCCTACGAGCAGTACTTC. It codes for CASSAGSPIPYEQYF.

J is TRBJ2-7 and V is TRBV7-2; 12 nucleotides match TRBD2. The CDR3 covers 15 residues. Per the germline V gene, CDR1 is SGHTA and CDR2 is FQGNSA. Trimming took 5 bases from V and 2 from J; bases not matched to a gene: 4. CDR3 nucleotides: TGTGCCAGCAGCGAACGACTAGCGGGAGCCTACGAGCAGTACTTC. This translates into CASSERLAGAYEQYF.

The rearrangement joins TRBV7-9 to TRBJ1-1; 10 nucleotides agree with TRBD1. The CDR3 is 15 residues long. Germline CDR1 SEHNR, CDR2 FQNEAQ (reference sequence). Unmatched junction bases numbered 7, after V lost 5 bases and J lost 4 bases. CDR3 region: CASSLPTGGLTEAFF. The DNA for the CDR3 is TGTGCCAGCAGCCTTCCGACAGGGGGCCTCACTGAAGCTTTCTTT.

This clone was detected only once. J is TRBJ1-1 and V is TRBV6-5; D is unclear. Trimming pared 4 bases from V and 1 base from J, leaving 10 bases between. Germline V gene data show CDR1 as MNHEY and CDR2 as SVGAGI. The CDR3 extends over 14 amino acids. In nucleotides, the CDR3 is TGTGCCAGCAGTTTGGAACAGCGGAACACTGAAGCTTTCTTT. It translates to CASSLEQRNTEAFF.

The V gene is TRBV5-6, the J gene TRBJ2-7; 7 bases fit TRBD1. Looked up from germline, CDR1 is SGHDT and CDR2 is YYEEEE. This CDR3 spans 17 amino acids. V shed 1 base, J shed 2 bases, and the junction held 12 bases outside the gene matches. In nucleotides, the CDR3 is TGTGCCAGCAGCTTGCTACCCCTGACAGGGTCCCCCTACGAGCAGTACTTC. This translates into CASSLLPLTGSPYEQYF.

The rearrangement links TRBV27 to TRBJ2-5, with TRBD2 identical over 10 bases. There are 17 residues in the CDR3. The ends lost 6 bases at V and 0 bases at J; junction bases unmatched: 10. Per the germline V gene, CDR1 is MNHEY and CDR2 is SMNVEV (reference sequence). The CDR3: CASSLTSGVMNQETQYF. The CDR3 bases are TGTGCCAGCAGCCTCACTAGCGGGGTCATGAACCAAGAGACCCAGTACTTC.

This chain connects TRBV7-6 to TRBJ2-7; 9 bases agree with TRBD2. Unmatched junction bases numbered 12, after V lost 5 bases and J lost 4 bases. This CDR3 has 16 amino acids. The germline CDR1 and CDR2 sequences are SGHVS and FNYEAQ. The CDR3 coding sequence is TGTGCCAGCAGCCCGCGCCCCGGACTAGCGACTTACGAGCAGTACTTC. This translates into CASSPRPGLATYEQYF.

The J gene is TRBJ1-1, the V gene TRBV19; the D is unclear. The ends were cut back, 3 bases at V and 6 bases at J, with 23 bases in the middle. This CDR3 is built from 17 residues. The germline CDR1 and CDR2 sequences are LNHDA and SQIVND (reference sequence). The CDR3 loop reads CASSMNLHRASWAEAFF. The CDR3 nucleotides are TGTGCCAGTAGTATGAATCTTCATCGGGCCTCGTGGGCTGAAGCTTTCTTT.

This clone was observed a handful of times. The chain has TRBV19 and TRBJ2-2; 8 bases fit TRBD1. J was trimmed by 5 bases and V by 5 bases; bases with no gene match: 10. From germline, CDR1 is LNHDA and CDR2 SQIVND (reference sequence). The length of the CDR3 is 16 residues. CDR3 bases: TGTGCCAGTAGTTTCCAAACCAGGGGGCCTACCGGGGAGCTGTTTTTT. The encoded protein is CASSFQTRGPTGELFF. Using reference TRBV19 and TRBJ2-2 for the parts outside the CDR3, the full variable domain is DGGITQSPKYLFRKEGQNVTLSCEQNLNHDAMYWYRQDPGQGLRLIYYSQIVNDFQKGDIAEGYSVSREKKESFPLTVTSAQKNPTAFYLCASSFQTRGPTGELFFGEGSRLTVL.

The chain is built from TRBV27 and TRBJ2-2; D might be TRBD1 (6 bases). This CDR3 comprises 17 residues. Germline V gives CDR1 MNHEY, CDR2 SMNVEV (reference sequence). V was cut by 2 bases and J by 0 bases, with 13 bases left in between. The CDR3 DNA reads TGTGCCAGCAGTTTAAACAGGGCTTTCGCGAACACCGGGGAGCTGTTTTTT. This sequence encodes CASSLNRAFANTGELFF.

This chain links TRBV5-6 with TRBJ1-3; no reliable D call. With 0 bases removed from V and 4 bases from J, the gap between germline ends came to 5 bases. Germline V lookup: CDR1 SGHDT, CDR2 YYEEEE. The CDR3 is 13 residues long. The CDR3 DNA reads TGTGCCAGCAGCTTGGGGCGGGGAAACACCATATATTTT. Amino acid sequence: CASSLGRGNTIYF.

This chain joins TRBV16 and TRBJ1-1; tentatively, D is TRBD1 (6 bases). The CDR3 totals 15 residues. Germline V gene lookup returns CDR1 KGHSY and CDR2 FQNENV. Trimming pared 0 bases from V and 1 base from J, leaving 9 bases between. The CDR3 is CASSQSGRGNTEAFF. The CDR3 nucleotides read TGTGCCAGCAGCCAATCTGGCAGGGGGAACACTGAAGCTTTCTTT.

The V and J genes are TRBV14 and TRBJ2-7; 10 nucleotides line up with TRBD1. Trimming took 4 bases from V and 5 from J; bases not matched to a gene: 14. CDR3 length: 17 amino acids. The germline V gene encodes CDR1 SGHDN and CDR2 FVKESK. CDR3 sequence (DNA): TGTGCCAGCAGCCTCCGGGACAGGGGTCCTAGGGGCAACGAGCAGTACTTC. Translating it yields CASSLRDRGPRGNEQYF.